These 18 T cell receptor beta chains share one sample of origin, sequenced in a study of T cell repertoires and HLA-DP antigens. No antigen is known for these receptors. This table comes from immunoSEQ multiplex PCR, and its TCRdb copy is limited to in-frame clones, with some not included. The data show about 89,000 clones, approximately 86% seen once. Specimen: CD4+ T cells from PBMCs. The receptors were gathered from a man aged 50 or older in good health and CMV-seronegative.

V gene TRBV5-1 combines with J gene TRBJ1-1, with no clear D. CDR1 is SGHRS, CDR2 YFSETQ, per germline. The CDR3 is 14 amino acids. V was shortened by 0 bases and J by 1 base, with 7 bases between the two germline ends. The CDR3 protein is CASSLGPGNTEAFF. In DNA, the CDR3 is TGCGCCAGCAGCTTGGGTCCGGGGAACACTGAAGCTTTCTTT. Looking up the rest from reference TRBV5-1 and TRBJ1-1 gives the full variable domain: KAGVTQTPRYLIKTRGQQVTLSCSPISGHRSVSWYQQTPGQGLQFLFEYFSETQRNKGNFPGRFSGRQFSNSRSEMNVSTLELGDSALYLCASSLGPGNTEAFFGQGTRLTVV.

V usage is TRBV15 and J usage is TRBJ1-1, with 10 bases fitting TRBD1. Germline V gene lookup returns CDR1 LNHNV and CDR2 YYDKDF (reference sequence). After removal of 1 base from V and 8 bases from J, the junction contained 4 bases not matched to a gene. CDR3 length: 14 amino acids. The CDR3 here is CATSRAGQGIEAFF. The CDR3 DNA sequence: TGTGCCACCAGCAGAGCGGGACAGGGGATCGAAGCTTTCTTT.

The chain uses TRBV10-2 and TRBJ2-2; D unresolved. V shed 8 bases and J shed 0 bases, with 10 bases lying between them. Looked up from germline, CDR1 is WSHSY and CDR2 is SAAADI. The length of the CDR3 is 14 residues. The CDR3 reads CASCPQPNTGELFF. The CDR3 DNA is TGCGCCAGCTGCCCCCAGCCGAACACCGGGGAGCTGTTTTTT.

V is TRBV18 and J is TRBJ2-5; no clear D. The CDR3 has 15 residues. Germline CDR1 is KGHSH and CDR2 is LQKENI. V was cut by 6 bases and J by 5 bases, with 19 bases left in between. The DNA for the CDR3 is TGTGCCAGCTCCCCGCAAGTGGGCTCCGGGGAGACCCAGTACTTC. It yields the protein CASSPQVGSGETQYF.

The chain joins TRBV5-5 to TRBJ2-5, with a possible D match to TRBD2 (6 bases). This CDR3 region has 14 residues. CDR1 is SGHKS and CDR2 is YYEKEE in the germline V gene (reference sequence). Trimming cost V 4 bases and J 5 bases, with 15 bases left between them. The CDR3: CASSAGLSIETQYF. In DNA form, the CDR3 reads TGTGCCAGCAGCGCGGGACTCTCAATTGAGACCCAGTACTTC.

This clone was counted between two and nine times. The chain has TRBV28 and TRBJ1-2, with 10 bases identical to TRBD1. Germline V gene sequence: CDR1 MDHEN, CDR2 SYDVKM. This CDR3 is built from 17 residues. V gave up 5 bases and J gave up 9 bases; unmatched junction bases: 18. The CDR3, as DNA: TGTGCCAGCAGTAGTGGACAACAAGGGGACAGGGGCTTACGCTACACCTTC. Its protein product is CASSSGQQGDRGLRYTF.

The V and J genes are TRBV15 and TRBJ1-1; no definite D call. CDR3 length: 13 amino acids. Germline-derived CDR1 and CDR2 are LNHNV and YYDKDF (reference sequence). V lost 3 bases and J lost 4, with 9 bases in between. The CDR3 sequence is CATSRGGVTEAFF. The CDR3 DNA sequence: TGTGCCACCAGCAGGGGAGGAGTCACTGAAGCTTTCTTT.

The chain couples TRBV2 to TRBJ2-7; the D is unclear. Trimming stripped 4 bases from V and 5 bases from J, with 6 bases between. The CDR3 contains 11 residues. The germline V gene has CDR1 SNHLY and CDR2 FYNNEI. The DNA for the CDR3 is TGTGCCAGCAGTGGTTTGAACGAGCAGTACTTC. As protein: CASSGLNEQYF. The whole variable domain, remainder taken from reference TRBV2 and TRBJ2-7, is EPEVTQTPSHQVTQMGQEVILRCVPISNHLYFYWYRQILGQKVEFLVSFYNNEISEKSEIFDDQFSVERPDGSNFTLKIRSTKLEDSAMYFCASSGLNEQYFGPGTRLTVT.

The rearrangement joins TRBV9 to TRBJ2-6, with D perhaps matching TRBD1 or TRBD2 (5 bases each). Trimming stripped 2 bases from V and 1 base from J, with 13 bases between. CDR1 SGDLS and CDR2 YYNGEE come from the germline V gene. The CDR3 consists of 17 residues. In DNA, the CDR3 is TGTGCCAGCAGCGTGGGGACCTTGGCGTCTGGGGCCAACGTCCTGACTTTC. This gives the protein CASSVGTLASGANVLTF.

DNA for the CDR3: TGTGCCACCAGGGGGGGAGTGAACACTGAAGCTTTCTTT. Residues: CATRGGVNTEAFF. This chain uses TRBV10-3 with TRBJ1-1; TRBD1 agrees at 7 bases. The V and J ends lost 10 bases and 0 bases, in that order; junction bases with no gene match: 5. Germline V CDR1 and CDR2: ENHRY, SYGVKD. This CDR3 spans 13 amino acids.

The V and J genes are TRBV18 and TRBJ1-4; D is uncertain. Germline lookup yields CDR1 KGHSH and CDR2 LQKENI. This CDR3 region has 13 residues. V lost 3 bases to trimming and J lost 5 bases, with 7 bases between them. The CDR3 loop reads CASSPASNEKLFF. The CDR3 DNA reads TGTGCCAGCTCACCTGCGTCAAATGAAAAACTGTTTTTT.

This rearrangement joins TRBV4-3 to TRBJ2-7; tentative D call: TRBD1 (6 bases). The germline CDR1 and CDR2 sequences are LGHNA and YSLEER. Trimming took off 1 base at V and 0 bases at J, with 13 bases between the two ends. This CDR3 contains 16 residues. The CDR3 reads CASSQGLGAPSYEQYF. The CDR3 bases are TGCGCCAGCAGCCAAGGTTTGGGGGCGCCCTCCTACGAGCAGTACTTC.

The chain recombines TRBV7-8 with TRBJ2-6, with 8 bases identical to TRBD2. The CDR3 covers 17 residues. Losses at the gene ends were 2 bases for V and 4 bases for J; bases not matched to a gene: 7. Germline assignment: CDR1 SGHVS and CDR2 FQNEAQ. The CDR3 nucleotides read TGTGCCAGCAGCTTAAGAATAGCGGGAACGGGGGCCAACGTCCTGACTTTC. It is translated as CASSLRIAGTGANVLTF.

CDR3 coding DNA: TGTGCCAGCTCCCGAGGGACAGGTAGCAATCAGCCCCAGCATTTT. Protein sequence: CASSRGTGSNQPQHF. The chain joins TRBV18 to TRBJ1-5; TRBD1 aligns across 8 bases. CDR3 size: 15 residues. V was pared by 6 bases and J by 0 bases, with 4 bases of the junction left unmatched. Germline CDR1 KGHSH, CDR2 LQKENI.

The rearrangement joins TRBV11-2 to TRBJ2-4; D might be TRBD1 (6 bases). Between the trimmed V and J ends, which lost 1 base and 2 bases, there was a span of 12 bases. Germline V lookup: CDR1 SGHAT, CDR2 FQNNGV. This CDR3 region has 16 residues. CDR3 sequence: CASSLAGAGTKNIQYF. CDR3 nucleotides: TGTGCCAGCAGCTTAGCAGGGGCAGGGACCAAAAACATTCAGTACTTC.

The chain uses TRBV10-3 and TRBJ2-5, with a weak D call TRBD2 (6 bases). The ends were cut back, 0 bases at V and 4 bases at J, with 15 bases in the middle. Germline CDR1 is ENHRY and CDR2 is SYGVKD. This CDR3 is built from 16 residues. DNA of the CDR3: TGTGCCATCAGTGAGTCACTAGCTCGGGCAATAGAGACCCAGTACTTC. It encodes CAISESLARAIETQYF.

The V and J genes are TRBV10-2 and TRBJ2-7, with 8 bases aligning to TRBD1. J was trimmed by 6 bases and V by 2 bases; bases with no gene match: 9. Germline V CDR1 and CDR2: WSHSY, SAAADI. CDR3 length: 15 residues. The CDR3 bases are TGCGCCAGCAGTGAGCCCGGACAGGGTATAGGCGAGCAGTACTTC. This gives the protein CASSEPGQGIGEQYF.

V gene TRBV11-3 combines with J gene TRBJ1-2; weak D call: TRBD1 (6 bases). Trimming left V 5 bases short and J 4 bases short, with 17 bases between. Germline CDR1 is SGHNT and CDR2 is YENEEA. This CDR3 contains 15 residues. The CDR3 protein is CASSHSNRDGYGYTF. The CDR3 nucleotides read TGTGCCAGCAGCCATTCCAACAGGGATGGCTATGGCTACACCTTC.